This record looks at one T cell receptor (beta chain) sequence and its context. Its antigen is not known. There are 13 residues in the CDR3. Germline V gives CDR1 MGHDK, CDR2 SYGVNS. Trimming cost V 2 bases and J 10 bases; bases outside gene matches: 6. These data come from a study of blood T cells in healthy people across ages. Whole-study findings and limits: Diversity estimated from one million T cells was considered an underestimate.

Through a sample-barcoded 5' primer and a J-beta primer mix, a second PCR was run for roughly 6 to 11 cycles. Using its own MiXCR run on the 5' RACE reads, TCRdb lists one record per CDR3 protein. The sample holds fewer than 900,000 distinct CDR3 sequences, around 46% seen once. Specimen: blood. The TCR was taken from a woman aged 55-70 years in good health. The V call is TRBV25-1, the J call TRBJ1-2, with 8 positions matching TRBD1. CDR3 sequence (DNA): TGTGCCAGCAGTGAAATGGGGACAGGATACTACACCTTC. Translating it yields CASSEMGTGYYTF.